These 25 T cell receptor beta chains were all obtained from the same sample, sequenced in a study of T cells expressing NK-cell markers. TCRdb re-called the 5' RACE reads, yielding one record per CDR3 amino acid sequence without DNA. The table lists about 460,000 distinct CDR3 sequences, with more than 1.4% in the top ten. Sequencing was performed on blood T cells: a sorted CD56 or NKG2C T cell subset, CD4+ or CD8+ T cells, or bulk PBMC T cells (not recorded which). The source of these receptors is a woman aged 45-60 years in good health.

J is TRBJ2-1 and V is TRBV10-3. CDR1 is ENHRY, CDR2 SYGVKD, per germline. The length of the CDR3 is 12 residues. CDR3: CAISSFSGKTIF.

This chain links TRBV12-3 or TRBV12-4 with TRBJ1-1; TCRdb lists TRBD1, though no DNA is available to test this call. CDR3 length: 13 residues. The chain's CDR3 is CASSSSEGTEAFF.

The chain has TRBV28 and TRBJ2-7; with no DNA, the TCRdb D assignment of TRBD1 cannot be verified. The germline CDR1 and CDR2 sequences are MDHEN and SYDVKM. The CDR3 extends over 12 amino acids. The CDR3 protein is CASRQGNTEQYF.

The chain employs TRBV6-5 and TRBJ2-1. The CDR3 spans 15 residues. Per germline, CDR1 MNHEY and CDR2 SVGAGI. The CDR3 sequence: CASSQAPIMHNEQFF.

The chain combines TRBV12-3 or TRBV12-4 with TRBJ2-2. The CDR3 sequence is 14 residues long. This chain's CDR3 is CASSPRRVTGELFF.

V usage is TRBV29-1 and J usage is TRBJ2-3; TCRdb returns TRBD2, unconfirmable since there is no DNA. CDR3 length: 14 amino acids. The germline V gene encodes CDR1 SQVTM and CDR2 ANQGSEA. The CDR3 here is CSGAGLLNTDTQYF.

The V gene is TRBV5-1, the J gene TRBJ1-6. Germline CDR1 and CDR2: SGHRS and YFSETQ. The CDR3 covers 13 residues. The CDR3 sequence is CASSLGGLSPLHF.

The CDR3 sequence is CASSLPRVGNQPQHF. The J gene is TRBJ1-5, the V gene TRBV12-3 or TRBV12-4; there is no DNA to check the TCRdb D call of TRBD1. The CDR3 has 15 amino acids.

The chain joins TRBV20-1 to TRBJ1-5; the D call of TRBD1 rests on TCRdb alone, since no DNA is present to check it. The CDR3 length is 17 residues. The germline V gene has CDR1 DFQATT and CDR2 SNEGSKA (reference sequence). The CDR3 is CSARDSRRGIGNQPQHF.

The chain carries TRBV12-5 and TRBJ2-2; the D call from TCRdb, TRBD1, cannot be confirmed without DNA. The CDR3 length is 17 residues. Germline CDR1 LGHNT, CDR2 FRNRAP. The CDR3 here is CASGWTTGTANTGELFF.

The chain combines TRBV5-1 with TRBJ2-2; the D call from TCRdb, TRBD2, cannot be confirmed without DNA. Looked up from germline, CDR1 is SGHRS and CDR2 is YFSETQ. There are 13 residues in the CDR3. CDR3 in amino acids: CASSGGYTGELFF.

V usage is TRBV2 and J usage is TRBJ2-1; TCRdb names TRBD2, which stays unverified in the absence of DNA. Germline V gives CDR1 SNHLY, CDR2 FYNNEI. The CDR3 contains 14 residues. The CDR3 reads CASRGLAGGNEQFF.

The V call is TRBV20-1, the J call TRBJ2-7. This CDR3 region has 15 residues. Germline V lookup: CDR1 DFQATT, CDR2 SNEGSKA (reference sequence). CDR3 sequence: CSARGLSERAYEQYF.

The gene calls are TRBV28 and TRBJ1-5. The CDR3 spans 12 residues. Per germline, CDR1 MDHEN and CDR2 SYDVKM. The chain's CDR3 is CASSPPLQPQHF.

The chain's CDR3 is CSARDPTSGRAMGEQFF. J is TRBJ2-1 and V is TRBV20-1; TCRdb calls TRBD2, which cannot be checked without DNA. This CDR3 region has 17 residues. CDR1 and CDR2 (germline): DFQATT, SNEGSKA (reference sequence).

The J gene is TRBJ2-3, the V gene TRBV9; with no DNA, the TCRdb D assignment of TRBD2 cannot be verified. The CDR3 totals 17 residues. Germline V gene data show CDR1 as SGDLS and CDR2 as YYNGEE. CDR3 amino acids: CASSPWASGGPTDTQYF.

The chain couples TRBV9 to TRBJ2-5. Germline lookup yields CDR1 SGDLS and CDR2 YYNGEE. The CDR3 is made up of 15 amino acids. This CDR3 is CASSVEGISPETQYF.

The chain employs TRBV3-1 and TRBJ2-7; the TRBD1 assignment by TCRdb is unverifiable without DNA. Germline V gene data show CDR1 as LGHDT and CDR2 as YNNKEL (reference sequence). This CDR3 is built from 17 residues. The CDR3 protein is CASSQIGSGQDYSEQYF.

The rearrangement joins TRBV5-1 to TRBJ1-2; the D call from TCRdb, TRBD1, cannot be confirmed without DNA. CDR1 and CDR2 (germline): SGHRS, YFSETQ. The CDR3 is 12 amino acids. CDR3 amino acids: CASSSTRESYTF. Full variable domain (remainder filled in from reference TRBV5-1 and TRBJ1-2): KAGVTQTPRYLIKTRGQQVTLSCSPISGHRSVSWYQQTPGQGLQFLFEYFSETQRNKGNFPGRFSGRQFSNSRSEMNVSTLELGDSALYLCASSSTRESYTFGSGTRLTVV.

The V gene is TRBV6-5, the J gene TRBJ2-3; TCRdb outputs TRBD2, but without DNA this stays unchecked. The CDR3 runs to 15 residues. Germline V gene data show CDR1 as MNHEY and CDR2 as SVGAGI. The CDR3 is CASSLGRAGADTQYF.

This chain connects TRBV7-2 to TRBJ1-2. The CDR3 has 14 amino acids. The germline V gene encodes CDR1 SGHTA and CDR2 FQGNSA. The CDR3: CASSLFRSRRGYTF.

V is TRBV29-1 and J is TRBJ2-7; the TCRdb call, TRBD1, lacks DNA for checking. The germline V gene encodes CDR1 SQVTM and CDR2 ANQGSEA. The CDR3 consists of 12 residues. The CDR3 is CSVALPNYEQYF.

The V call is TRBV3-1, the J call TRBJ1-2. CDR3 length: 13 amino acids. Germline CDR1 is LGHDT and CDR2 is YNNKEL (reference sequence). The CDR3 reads CASSQDWVNGYTF.

The CDR3 region is CASSSEGGSYNEQFF. V gene TRBV7-9 combines with J gene TRBJ2-1. Germline V gene data show CDR1 as SEHNR and CDR2 as FQNEAQ (reference sequence). The CDR3 contains 15 residues.

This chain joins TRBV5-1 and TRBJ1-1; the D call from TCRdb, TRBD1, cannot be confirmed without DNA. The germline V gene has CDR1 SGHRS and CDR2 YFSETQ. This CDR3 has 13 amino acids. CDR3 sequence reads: CASSNYGQNEAFF.